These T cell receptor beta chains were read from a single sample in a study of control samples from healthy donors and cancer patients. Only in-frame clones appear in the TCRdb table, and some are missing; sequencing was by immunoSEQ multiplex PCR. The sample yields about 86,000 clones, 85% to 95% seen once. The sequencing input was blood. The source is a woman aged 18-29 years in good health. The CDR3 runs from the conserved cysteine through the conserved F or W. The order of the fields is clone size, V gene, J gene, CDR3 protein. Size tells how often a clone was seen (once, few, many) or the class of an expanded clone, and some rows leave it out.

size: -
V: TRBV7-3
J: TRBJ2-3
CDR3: CASSLLAGADTQYF

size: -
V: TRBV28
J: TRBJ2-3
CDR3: CASSSYPDTQYF

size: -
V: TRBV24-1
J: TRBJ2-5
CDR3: CATSDSLETQYF

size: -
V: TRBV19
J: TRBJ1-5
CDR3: CASNSRVNQPQHF

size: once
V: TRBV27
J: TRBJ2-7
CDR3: CASSFRDGPYEQYF

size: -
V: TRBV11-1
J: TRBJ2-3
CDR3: CASSLVGAANTDTQYF

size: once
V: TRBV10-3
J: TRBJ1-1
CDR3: CATEPGQGPPAFF

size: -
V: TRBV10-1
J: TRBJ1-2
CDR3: CASSEGHNYGYTF

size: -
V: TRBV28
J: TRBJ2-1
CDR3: CASSPVQGWGNEQFF

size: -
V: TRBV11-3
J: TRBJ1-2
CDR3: CASSLDTSGQPRFRGYTF

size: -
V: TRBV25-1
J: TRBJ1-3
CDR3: CASSVQGTSGNTIYF

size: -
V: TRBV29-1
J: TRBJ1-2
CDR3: CSASGQGVYGYTF

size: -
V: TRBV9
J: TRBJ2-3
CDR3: CASSSGPLTDTQYF

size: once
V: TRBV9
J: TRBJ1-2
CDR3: CASSATDRYGYTF

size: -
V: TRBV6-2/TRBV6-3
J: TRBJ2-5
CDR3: CASSYSWRDQETQYF

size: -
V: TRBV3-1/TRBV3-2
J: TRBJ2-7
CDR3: CASSNSGGLKEQYF

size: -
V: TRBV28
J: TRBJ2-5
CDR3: CASSSQGVGKKTQYF

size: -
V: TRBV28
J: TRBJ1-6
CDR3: CAGQGGRGQGFAPLHF

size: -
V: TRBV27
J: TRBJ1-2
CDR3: CASSLSQGDGYTF

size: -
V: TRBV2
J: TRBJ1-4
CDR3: CASSDVGASLRLFF

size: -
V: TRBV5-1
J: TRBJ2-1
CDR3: CASGSGERGNEQFF

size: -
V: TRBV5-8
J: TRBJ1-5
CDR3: CASSLGGQRNQPQHF

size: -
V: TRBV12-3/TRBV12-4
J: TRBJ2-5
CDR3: CASSLLQTQYF